A selection of T cell receptor beta chains follows, all from one sample in a study of T cells in Graves' hyperthyroidism and ophthalmopathy. MiXCR, run by TCRdb on the multiplex PCR reads, gives a single entry per CDR3 protein. The table has 150,000 to 200,000 distinct CDR3 sequences, 9.4% seen once. Specimen: blood. These receptors originate from a woman aged 18-30 years with Graves' hyperthyroidism that later progressed to Graves' ophthalmopathy. Both conserved end residues are part of each CDR3. The D gene is left open where the match is weak. Size values are once, few and many counts, or a class for expanded clones, and some rows have none.

CDR3nt: TGCAGTGTTAACCTTCTTTCAATCCAAGAGACCCAGTACTTC; CDR3aa: CSVNLLSIQETQYF; j_gene: TRBJ2-5; abundance: .; v_gene: TRBV20-1; d_gene: .
CDR3nt: TGTGCCATCTCGAGGGGCTCCTACGAGCAGTACTTC; CDR3aa: CAISRGSYEQYF; j_gene: TRBJ2-7; abundance: many; v_gene: TRBV10-3; d_gene: .
CDR3nt: TGTGCCAGCAGCTTTACGGGAGCCAAAAACATTCAGTACTTC; CDR3aa: CASSFTGAKNIQYF; j_gene: TRBJ2-4; abundance: many; v_gene: TRBV7-9; d_gene: .
CDR3nt: TGTGCCAGCAGCCCATCCAGTCGTCGCGGTGACAGGGAAGGAAAACTGTTTTTT; CDR3aa: CASSPSSRRGDREGKLFF; j_gene: TRBJ1-4; abundance: many; v_gene: TRBV7-9; d_gene: TRBD1
CDR3nt: TGTGCCAGCAGTACTTGGACAGGGGGCTTGGCTAACTATGGCTACACCTTC; CDR3aa: CASSTWTGGLANYGYTF; j_gene: TRBJ1-2; abundance: few; v_gene: TRBV2; d_gene: TRBD1
CDR3nt: TGTGCCAGCGGACGAGGAAAACTGTTTTTT; CDR3aa: CASGRGKLFF; j_gene: TRBJ1-4; abundance: many; v_gene: TRBV6-1; d_gene: .
CDR3nt: TGTGCCAGCAGCCTACTAGCCCATGAGCAGTTCTTC; CDR3aa: CASSLLAHEQFF; j_gene: TRBJ2-1; abundance: .; v_gene: TRBV7-2; d_gene: .
CDR3nt: TGTGCCAGCAGCGTAGAGGGGGCAGGATACAATGAGCAGTTCTTC; CDR3aa: CASSVEGAGYNEQFF; j_gene: TRBJ2-1; abundance: few; v_gene: TRBV9; d_gene: TRBD1
CDR3nt: TGTGCCAGCAGCTTAGTTGGGGGGTGGGGGCTTGCGGAAGCTTTCTTT; CDR3aa: CASSLVGGWGLAEAFF; j_gene: TRBJ1-1; abundance: many; v_gene: TRBV7-8; d_gene: .
CDR3nt: TGTGCCAGCAGCCAACTTTTCCGGGACAGGATCTACGAGCAGTACTTC; CDR3aa: CASSQLFRDRIYEQYF; j_gene: TRBJ2-7; abundance: many; v_gene: TRBV14; d_gene: TRBD1
CDR3nt: TGTGCCAGCAGTTTAGTGGCTAGCTACAATGAGCAGTTCTTC; CDR3aa: CASSLVASYNEQFF; j_gene: TRBJ2-1; abundance: many; v_gene: TRBV12-3/TRBV12-4; d_gene: .
CDR3nt: TGTGCCAGCAGTGAGTTCAGGAATGAAAAACTGTTTTTT; CDR3aa: CASSEFRNEKLFF; j_gene: TRBJ1-4; abundance: .; v_gene: TRBV25-1; d_gene: .
CDR3nt: TGTGCCAGCAGTCTGACGAGACTAGCAGCTAGTTCCGGGGAGCTGTTTTTT; CDR3aa: CASSLTRLAASSGELFF; j_gene: TRBJ2-2; abundance: many; v_gene: TRBV6-1; d_gene: TRBD2
CDR3nt: TGTGCCAGCAGCGTAGACAGGGGGGTGCAGTTCACCGGGGAGCTGTTTTTT; CDR3aa: CASSVDRGVQFTGELFF; j_gene: TRBJ2-2; abundance: .; v_gene: TRBV9; d_gene: TRBD1
CDR3nt: TGTGCCAGCAAATCGGACGGCTTTTACAATCAGCCCCAGCATTTT; CDR3aa: CASKSDGFYNQPQHF; j_gene: TRBJ1-5; abundance: many; v_gene: TRBV2; d_gene: .
CDR3nt: TGTGCCAGCAGTTTATCAGTAGGTGGTGGCTACACCTTC; CDR3aa: CASSLSVGGGYTF; j_gene: TRBJ1-2; abundance: many; v_gene: TRBV28; d_gene: .
CDR3nt: TGCAGTGCTCTCCGGGACACAGGCGTTCCGTACTTC; CDR3aa: CSALRDTGVPYF; j_gene: TRBJ2-5; abundance: .; v_gene: TRBV20-1; d_gene: .
CDR3nt: TGTGCCAGCAGTTACTCCCCCCGGATCTCTTATTCACCCCTCCACTTT; CDR3aa: CASSYSPRISYSPLHF; j_gene: TRBJ1-6; abundance: .; v_gene: TRBV6-6; d_gene: .
CDR3nt: TGCAGTGCTAGAGATGGGCAGGAAAACACTGAAGCTTTCTTT; CDR3aa: CSARDGQENTEAFF; j_gene: TRBJ1-1; abundance: many; v_gene: TRBV20-1; d_gene: .
CDR3nt: TGTGCCAGTAGTGCAACAGGGAGGCCTTTCTTT; CDR3aa: CASSATGRPFF; j_gene: TRBJ1-1; abundance: .; v_gene: TRBV19; d_gene: .
CDR3nt: TGTGCCAGCAGCTCGACATTACAGGGGTCTAGGGCCAACGTCCTGACTTTC; CDR3aa: CASSSTLQGSRANVLTF; j_gene: TRBJ2-6; abundance: many; v_gene: TRBV7-9; d_gene: TRBD1
CDR3nt: TGCAGTGCTAGAGAGGAGGGGGTGTTGTATGGCTACACCTTC; CDR3aa: CSAREEGVLYGYTF; j_gene: TRBJ1-2; abundance: few; v_gene: TRBV20-1; d_gene: .
CDR3nt: TGTGCCAGCAGCTTAATGCCCACCAGGGTTTTAATAGAGCAGTTCTTC; CDR3aa: CASSLMPTRVLIEQFF; j_gene: TRBJ2-1; abundance: few; v_gene: TRBV7-3; d_gene: .
CDR3nt: TGTGCCAGCAGCGACCCCCCCGGCGGGATCTCCTACGAGCAGTACTTC; CDR3aa: CASSDPPGGISYEQYF; j_gene: TRBJ2-7; abundance: few; v_gene: TRBV9; d_gene: .
CDR3nt: TGTGCCAGCAGGAGCCGCGGGATAGCGGACAATGAGCAGTTCTTC; CDR3aa: CASRSRGIADNEQFF; j_gene: TRBJ2-1; abundance: many; v_gene: TRBV12-3/TRBV12-4; d_gene: .
CDR3nt: TGTGCCAGCAGATTGACCGGAGGAAAACTGTTTTTT; CDR3aa: CASRLTGGKLFF; j_gene: TRBJ1-4; abundance: many; v_gene: TRBV6-1; d_gene: .
CDR3nt: TGTGCCACCCACCGGGACCGAAATCAGCCCCAGCATTTT; CDR3aa: CATHRDRNQPQHF; j_gene: TRBJ1-5; abundance: many; v_gene: TRBV2; d_gene: .
CDR3nt: TGCGCCAGCAGCGAGCGACAGGGGTCAAATGAAAAACTGTTTTTT; CDR3aa: CASSERQGSNEKLFF; j_gene: TRBJ1-4; abundance: few; v_gene: TRBV4-1; d_gene: TRBD1
CDR3nt: TGTGCCAGCAGCTTAATGGGAGGCGACACTGAAGCTTTCTTT; CDR3aa: CASSLMGGDTEAFF; j_gene: TRBJ1-1; abundance: many; v_gene: TRBV7-9; d_gene: .
CDR3nt: TGTGCCAGTAGTCTCCGGACTAGCGGATTAACCTACGAGCAGTACTTC; CDR3aa: CASSLRTSGLTYEQYF; j_gene: TRBJ2-7; abundance: few; v_gene: TRBV19; d_gene: TRBD2